A selection of T cell receptor beta chains follows, all from one sample in a study of cytomegalovirus exposure and HLA in healthy donors. Generated by immunoSEQ multiplex PCR, the TCRdb table keeps only in-frame clones and is missing some. The sample has around 110,000 clones, roughly 82% seen once; the top ten hold 1.6%. Sample: PBMCs. Every receptor here comes from a man aged 50 or older in good health and CMV-seronegative. Both conserved end residues are part of each CDR3. Fields, in order: J gene, V gene, CDR3 protein.

TRBJ2-3,TRBV7-7,CASSPGLGRDTQYF
TRBJ1-2,TRBV30,CASLGDRGFNYGYTF
TRBJ2-7,TRBV6-1,CASSLARETYEQYF
TRBJ2-7,TRBV27,CASSHRTASSYEQYF
TRBJ1-5,TRBV11-2,CASSFISNQPQHF
TRBJ2-3,TRBV19,CASSRPGLAKVDTQYF
TRBJ1-2,TRBV19,CASTNRDLYGYTF
TRBJ2-1,TRBV6-5,CASSSIHRGGNEQFF
TRBJ1-1,TRBV5-1,CASSPGGGNTEAFF
TRBJ2-5,TRBV6-1,CASSIGWAQETQYF
TRBJ1-1,TRBV10-1,CASSDRADTEAFF
TRBJ2-6,TRBV10-1,CASSDRGAGANVLTF
TRBJ2-7,TRBV7-3,CASSLEAETEQYF
TRBJ2-5,TRBV7-9,CATNQGSGGGIETQYF
TRBJ1-1,TRBV19,CASSKTNANSRRGAFF
TRBJ2-3,TRBV7-3,CASSLNAGFADTQYF
TRBJ1-2,TRBV19,CASTPGTGVVNYGYTF
TRBJ2-2,TRBV7-6,CASSLPGLWTGELFF
TRBJ2-1,TRBV13,CASSLTDDEQFF
TRBJ2-1,TRBV5-1,CASSVTGTSSYNEQFF
TRBJ1-6,TRBV25-1,CASSEWASMSPLHF
TRBJ2-3,TRBV15,CATSRGNDRETQYF
TRBJ2-1,TRBV6-1,CASTYYNEQFF
TRBJ1-5,TRBV23-1,CASRVIGHSNQPQHF
TRBJ2-5,TRBV7-9,CSSSFYPQETQYF
TRBJ1-2,TRBV6-1,CASSGQAYGYTF
TRBJ2-2,TRBV9,CASSAAIGTSGDPGELFF